This T cell receptor (beta chain) was captured in a study of response to subunit inactivated influenza vaccine. General study findings and limits: That few new T cells are recruited by each seasonal influenza vaccination was the authors' suggestion.

Notes on this clonotype: The antigen remains undetermined.

The CDR3 covers 14 residues. V was cut by 0 bases and J by 2 bases, with 7 bases left in between. The germline V gene encodes CDR1 LGHNA and CDR2 YSLEER. One entry per CDR3 protein results from TCRdb running MiXCR on the RT-PCR reads. The sample carries 650,000 to 800,000 distinct CDR3 sequences, roughly 14% recorded once. The sample was PBMCs from blood, taken around 15 days before vaccination. The TCR was taken from a man aged 45-65 years who received an inactivated influenza vaccine. The chain has TRBV4-3 and TRBJ2-5; the D is unclear. CDR3: CASSQDPQQETQYF. Here the CDR3 DNA reads TGCGCCAGCAGCCAAGATCCCCAGCAAGAGACCCAGTACTTC.